This T cell receptor beta chain was captured by sequencing in a study of cytomegalovirus exposure and HLA in healthy donors. Study background: Out of 398 genotyped donors, less than 85% belonged to the Caucasian-associated ancestry cluster.

Unrecorded immune exposure was likely among donors, who were nominally healthy when sampled. This clone was counted once. 13 Jbeta primers and 60 Vbeta primers were used for the PCR. Assay used: immunoSEQ multiplex PCR; TCRdb lists only in-frame clones, some missing. The table has 95,000 to 150,000 clones, about four fifths seen once. Germline CDR1 is SNHLY and CDR2 is FYNNEI. The CDR3 runs to 16 residues. The ends were cut back, 2 bases at V and 3 bases at J, with 16 bases in the middle. Sequenced sample: PBMCs. The receptor's source is a man between 35 and 55 years old in good health and CMV-seronegative. The chain combines TRBV2 with TRBJ2-5; possibly TRBD1 for D (5 bases). In DNA form, the CDR3 reads TGTGCCAGCAGTGAAAGGGTGGCAGGGATGAAAGAGACCCAGTACTTC. Translation: CASSERVAGMKETQYF.